This T cell receptor beta chain was sequenced during a study of blood T cell repertoires in COVID-19. Study information: Donors in the United States, Italy and Spain gave samples during acute or convalescent COVID-19.

V dropped 7 bases and J dropped 4 bases, with 16 bases sitting between them. Germline CDR1 and CDR2: LNHDA and SQIVND (reference sequence). The CDR3 covers 14 residues. Original processing methods: Amplification with reference gene primers provided the estimates of nucleated cell counts. Using immunoSEQ multiplex PCR, the repertoire was profiled, and TCRdb retains in-frame clones only, with some absent. The V and J calls and clone size are taken from that table; D and trimming were inferred from the DNA. Counted here are 270,000 or so clones, about 91% occurring once; the ten biggest clones make up less than 5%.

The sequencing sample was made of peripheral blood. The V call is TRBV19, the J call TRBJ1-2; tentatively, D is TRBD1 (5 bases). The source is a woman aged 40 to 50 who had recovered from COVID-19. Here the CDR3 DNA reads TGTGCCAGTATACCTCAGGGCATCGGCTATGGCTACACCTTC. It is translated as CASIPQGIGYGYTF.